One sample yielded the 16 T cell receptor beta chains listed below, sequenced in a study of blood T cell repertoires in COVID-19. Data came from immunoSEQ multiplex PCR; TCRdb stores just in-frame clones and leaves some out. The table shows approximately 180,000 clones, with 75% to 90% occurring only once. The sequencing sample was made of peripheral blood. Source of these receptors: a woman in her thirties or forties with COVID-19, enrolled during active disease.

This chain joins TRBV5-1 and TRBJ2-1, with D possibly TRBD2 on 6 matching bases. In germline, CDR1 is SGHRS, CDR2 YFSETQ. Trimming shortened V by 2 bases and J by 11 bases, and 17 bases separated the two germline ends. This CDR3 is built from 14 residues. CDR3 in amino acids: CASSLGGVKRKQFF. CDR3 bases: TGCGCCAGCAGCTTAGGCGGGGTAAAGAGGAAGCAGTTCTTC.

J is TRBJ2-1 and V is TRBV3-1 (or the pseudogene TRBV3-2); D is perhaps TRBD1 (5 bases). Germline values: CDR1 LGHDT, CDR2 YNNKEL (reference sequence). CDR3 length: 14 amino acids. Trimming pared 3 bases from V and 4 bases from J, leaving 10 bases between. The CDR3 region has the DNA TGTGCCAGCAGCCAGGATCAGGGTTACAATGAGCAGTTCTTC. Amino acids: CASSQDQGYNEQFF.

This chain connects TRBV5-1 to TRBJ2-7; 8 positions match TRBD2. Germline-derived CDR1 and CDR2 are SGHRS and YFSETQ. CDR3 length: 14 residues. V lost 5 bases, J lost 4 bases, and 8 bases stayed unmatched. In DNA, the CDR3 is TGCGCCAGCAGTGGGACTAGTAAACGTTACGAGCAGTACTTC. Translating it yields CASSGTSKRYEQYF.

CDR3 residues: CASRIFMGENTEAFF. CDR3 bases: TGTGCCAGCAGGATCTTTATGGGAGAGAACACTGAAGCTTTCTTT. This chain connects TRBV5-5 to TRBJ1-1; D call uncertain. The CDR3 is 15 residues long. The germline V gene has CDR1 SGHKS and CDR2 YYEKEE (reference sequence). V shed 5 bases and J shed 1 base, with 15 bases lying between them.

The chain employs TRBV5-1 and TRBJ2-7, with D possibly matching TRBD2 (6 bases). Germline V gene lookup returns CDR1 SGHRS and CDR2 YFSETQ. The CDR3 is made up of 12 amino acids. Trimming cost V 6 bases and J 7 bases, with 14 bases left between them. The CDR3 is CASIGEVGEQYF. The CDR3 DNA follows: TGCGCCAGCATAGGGGAGGTGGGGGAGCAGTACTTC.

The chain joins TRBV27 to TRBJ1-5, with 8 bases matching TRBD1. Trimming cost V 8 bases and J 2 bases; bases outside gene matches: 5. Germline CDR1 reads MNHEY; CDR2 reads SMNVEV (reference sequence). CDR3 length equals 14 residues. CDR3 loop: CASRQGSGNQPQHF. As DNA, the CDR3 is TGTGCCAGCCGACAGGGGAGTGGCAATCAGCCCCAGCATTTT.

V is TRBV5-1 and J is TRBJ2-5, with unresolved D. Trimming cost V 6 bases and J 0 bases, with 15 bases left between them. There are 15 residues in the CDR3. CDR1 SGHRS and CDR2 YFSETQ come from the germline V gene. The CDR3: CASTLGVSHQETQYF. The DNA of the CDR3 is TGCGCCAGCACTTTGGGCGTATCGCACCAAGAGACCCAGTACTTC.

The V gene is TRBV10-1, the J gene TRBJ2-7; 14 bases agree with TRBD2. J gave up 9 bases and V 5 bases, and 9 bases lay outside the gene matches. CDR1 and CDR2 from the germline V gene are WNHNN and SYGVQD (reference sequence). There are 15 residues in the CDR3. The CDR3 here is CASSYQTSGRAAQYF. CDR3 coding DNA: TGCGCCAGCAGTTACCAGACTAGCGGGAGGGCCGCGCAGTACTTC.

V gene TRBV7-9 combines with J gene TRBJ2-3; TRBD2 might be the D (6 bases). V was shortened by 5 bases and J by 14 bases, with 23 bases between the two germline ends. This CDR3 contains 14 residues. Germline V gene lookup returns CDR1 SEHNR and CDR2 FQNEAQ (reference sequence). The CDR3 DNA sequence: TGTGCCAGCAGCCGTGCGATACTCGGACTAAGTACGTATTTT. It yields the protein CASSRAILGLSTYF.

V gene TRBV12-3 or TRBV12-4 combines with J gene TRBJ2-6; D is unclear. The length of the CDR3 is 13 residues. The V end was cut by 3 bases, the J end by 4 bases, with 4 bases between. In DNA, the CDR3 is TGTGCCAGCAGTTTCCGGGGGGCCAACGTCCTGACTTTC. Amino acids: CASSFRGANVLTF.

A remark on this clone: The sample holds other DNA sequences that translate to the same CDR3. The J gene is TRBJ1-1, the V gene TRBV5-1; TRBD1 is a possible D gene (5 bases). Looked up from germline, CDR1 is SGHRS and CDR2 is YFSETQ. CDR3 length: 13 amino acids. The germline V and J ends were trimmed by 2 bases and 4 bases, with 9 bases remaining between them. The CDR3 region has the DNA TGCGCCAGCAGCTTCTCGGGGGGCACTGAAGCTTTCTTT. It encodes CASSFSGGTEAFF. The complete variable domain, with remaining parts taken from reference TRBV5-1 and TRBJ1-1, reads KAGVTQTPRYLIKTRGQQVTLSCSPISGHRSVSWYQQTPGQGLQFLFEYFSETQRNKGNFPGRFSGRQFSNSRSEMNVSTLELGDSALYLCASSFSGGTEAFFGQGTRLTVV.

This chain connects TRBV14 to TRBJ2-3; no clear D gene. The CDR3 is 14 amino acids. CDR1 is SGHDN, CDR2 FVKESK, per germline. Trimming shortened V by 3 bases and J by 6 bases, and 13 bases separated the two germline ends. The CDR3 DNA is TGTGCCAGCAGCCATAGTCCCCTTTTTGATACGCAGTATTTT. Translated: CASSHSPLFDTQYF.

The chain has TRBV4-2 and TRBJ2-3; tentative D call: TRBD2 (6 bases). The CDR3 runs to 17 residues. Germline assignment: CDR1 LGHNA and CDR2 YNFKEQ. V shed 2 bases and J shed 2 bases, with 17 bases lying between them. Here the CDR3 reads CASSQSDAGSATDTQYF. CDR3 coding DNA: TGTGCCAGCAGCCAATCCGACGCGGGGTCGGCCACAGATACGCAGTATTTT.

The chain couples TRBV5-4 to TRBJ2-3; TRBD2 matches 10 bases. The CDR3 is 16 amino acids. The trim removed 1 base at V and 4 bases at J, leaving 6 bases unmatched. Germline lookup yields CDR1 SGHNT and CDR2 YYREEE (reference sequence). The CDR3 region is CASSLPPSGGADTQYF. The CDR3, as DNA: TGTGCCAGCAGCTTGCCTCCCAGCGGGGGGGCAGATACGCAGTATTTT. The full variable domain, its missing parts supplied by reference TRBV5-4 and TRBJ2-3, is ETGVTQSPTHLIKTRGQQVTLRCSSQSGHNTVSWYQQALGQGPQFIFQYYREEENGRGNFPPRFSGLQFPNYSSELNVNALELDDSALYLCASSLPPSGGADTQYFGPGTRLTVL.

In the case of this clone: Additional DNA sequences in this sample encode the identical CDR3. The genes are TRBV3-1 (or the pseudogene TRBV3-2) and TRBJ1-4, with D perhaps TRBD1 (5 bases). Looked up from germline, CDR1 is LGHDT and CDR2 is YNNKEL (reference sequence). Between the trimmed V and J ends, which lost 6 bases and 7 bases, there was a span of 9 bases. This CDR3 is 12 amino acids long. The CDR3 DNA reads TGTGCCAGCAGGCGGGGGAGTGAAAAACTGTTTTTT. The encoded protein is CASRRGSEKLFF.

V gene TRBV24-1 combines with J gene TRBJ1-2, with 7 bases aligning to TRBD1. The trim removed 3 bases at V and 6 bases at J, leaving 9 bases unmatched. CDR1 and CDR2 (germline): KGHDR, SFDVKD. The CDR3 loop spans 15 amino acids. The CDR3 DNA sequence: TGTGCCACCAGTGATCCCTTAGGGGGCGCGGATGGCTACACCTTC. Protein: CATSDPLGGADGYTF.